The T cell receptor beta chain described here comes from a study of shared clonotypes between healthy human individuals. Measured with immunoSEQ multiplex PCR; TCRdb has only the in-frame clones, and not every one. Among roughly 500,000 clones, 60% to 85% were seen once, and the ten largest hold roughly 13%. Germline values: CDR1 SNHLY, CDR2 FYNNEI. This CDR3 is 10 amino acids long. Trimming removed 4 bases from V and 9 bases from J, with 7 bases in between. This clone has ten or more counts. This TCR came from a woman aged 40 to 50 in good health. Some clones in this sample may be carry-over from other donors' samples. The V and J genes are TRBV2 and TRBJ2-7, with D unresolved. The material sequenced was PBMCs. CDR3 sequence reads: CASSAGLQYF. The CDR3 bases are TGTGCCAGCAGTGCTGGCTTGCAGTACTTC.